These 29 T cell receptor beta chains were all obtained from the same sample, sequenced in a study of T cell responses to AZD1222 COVID-19 vaccine. Sequenced by immunoSEQ multiplex PCR; TCRdb stores in-frame clones only, minus some. The data show more than 150,000 clones, about 90% seen once. Here the sequenced sample was peripheral blood, taken on day 0 of AZD1222 vaccination. Receptor source: an adult in good health.

This chain joins TRBV28 and TRBJ2-1; perhaps TRBD2 as D (5 bases). V gave up 0 bases and J gave up 0 bases, with 6 bases separating them. Per the germline V gene, CDR1 is MDHEN and CDR2 is SYDVKM. The CDR3 is 15 amino acids. CDR3 region: CASSLWAGSYNEQFF. The CDR3 region has the DNA TGTGCCAGCAGTTTATGGGCGGGCTCCTACAATGAGCAGTTCTTC.

The chain couples TRBV30 to TRBJ2-7, with unresolved D. CDR1 GTSNPN and CDR2 SVGIG come from the germline V gene (reference sequence). The V end lost 2 bases, the J end lost 3 bases, and 5 bases lay between the germline ends. CDR3 length: 11 amino acids. CDR3 amino acids: CAWSRYYEQYF. The CDR3 DNA follows: TGTGCCTGGAGTAGATACTACGAGCAGTACTTC.

This chain links TRBV6-1 with TRBJ1-2; no clear D. Germline lookup yields CDR1 MNHNS and CDR2 SASEGT. Trimming cost V 0 bases and J 2 bases, with 7 bases left between them. CDR3 length: 14 residues. The DNA for the CDR3 is TGTGCCAGCAGTGAAGCGTCACCCAACTATGGCTACACCTTC. The encoded protein is CASSEASPNYGYTF.

The chain uses TRBV2 and TRBJ2-7; TRBD1 agrees at 10 bases. J gave up 3 bases and V 4 bases, and 0 bases lay outside the gene matches. The CDR3 runs 13 residues. Germline V gene lookup returns CDR1 SNHLY and CDR2 FYNNEI. This chain's CDR3 is CASSGDRGYEQYF. The CDR3 bases are TGTGCCAGCAGTGGGGACAGGGGCTACGAGCAGTACTTC.

The chain employs TRBV5-5 and TRBJ2-7; D possibly corresponds to TRBD1 (6 bases). Trimming took 3 bases from V and 3 from J, leaving 13 bases between them. The CDR3 length is 14 residues. The V gene's germline CDR1 is SGHKS and CDR2 YYEKEE (reference sequence). The chain's CDR3 is CASSWTDYFYEQYF. The CDR3 region has the DNA TGTGCCAGCAGCTGGACAGATTATTTCTACGAGCAGTACTTC.

The V and J genes are TRBV30 and TRBJ1-6, with D maybe TRBD1 (5 bases). CDR3 size: 14 residues. Trimming stripped 3 bases from V and 7 bases from J, with 13 bases between. Germline V gene sequence: CDR1 GTSNPN, CDR2 SVGIG (reference sequence). The CDR3 reads CAWSRGHSNSPLHF. The CDR3 nucleotides read TGTGCCTGGAGCCGGGGCCATAGCAATTCACCCCTCCACTTT. Variable domain in full (rest from reference TRBV30 and TRBJ1-6): SQTIHQWPATLVQPVGSPLSLECTVEGTSNPNLYWYRQAAGRGLQLLFYSVGIGQISSEVPQNLSASRPQDRQFILSSKKLLLSDSGFYLCAWSRGHSNSPLHFGNGTRLTVT.

This chain joins TRBV5-6 and TRBJ2-7, with TRBD2 identical over 9 bases. CDR1 and CDR2 (germline): SGHDT, YYEEEE. Trimming at V came to 4 bases and at J to 2 bases, leaving 1 base not matched to a gene. This CDR3 contains 13 residues. In DNA, the CDR3 is TGTGCCAGCAGCGGCGGGGGGGCCTACGAGCAGTACTTC. Protein product: CASSGGGAYEQYF.

The chain links TRBV7-2 to TRBJ2-3; TRBD2 is a possible D gene (5 bases). Between the trimmed V and J ends, which lost 5 bases and 2 bases, there was a span of 11 bases. CDR1 SGHTA and CDR2 FQGNSA come from the germline V gene. CDR3 length equals 14 residues. The CDR3 loop is CASSPTSFTDTQYF. The DNA of the CDR3 is TGTGCCAGCAGCCCCACTAGTTTCACAGATACGCAGTATTTT.

This chain joins TRBV19 and TRBJ2-2; TRBD2 might be the D (6 bases). CDR1 and CDR2 (germline): LNHDA, SQIVND (reference sequence). The ends were cut back, 2 bases at V and 1 base at J, with 8 bases in the middle. The length of the CDR3 is 15 residues. The CDR3 is CASSITGVNTGELFF. CDR3 nucleotide sequence: TGTGCCAGTAGTATAACGGGGGTGAACACCGGGGAGCTGTTTTTT.

The V gene is TRBV4-1, the J gene TRBJ1-4; possibly TRBD1 for D (6 bases). This CDR3 spans 15 amino acids. Trimming pared 1 base from V and 4 bases from J, leaving 10 bases between. Germline values: CDR1 MGHRA, CDR2 YSYEKL. The CDR3 region is CASSQARDNNEKLFF. The CDR3 coding sequence is TGCGCCAGCAGCCAAGCCAGGGACAATAATGAAAAACTGTTTTTT.

The chain uses TRBV30 and TRBJ1-2, with TRBD1 identical over 8 bases. Germline V gives CDR1 GTSNPN, CDR2 SVGIG (reference sequence). The V gene end was trimmed by 4 bases and the J gene end by 6 bases; junction bases not matched to a gene: 13. The CDR3 spans 15 residues. The CDR3: CAWTSGQGGFNGYTF. The DNA of the CDR3 is TGTGCCTGGACCTCAGGACAGGGAGGATTCAATGGCTACACCTTC.

As concerns this clone: The sample holds other DNA sequences that translate to the same CDR3. The chain uses TRBV28 and TRBJ1-5; 7 nucleotides agree with TRBD1. This CDR3 has 15 residues. Trimming cost V 4 bases and J 2 bases; bases outside gene matches: 5. CDR1 and CDR2 from the germline V gene are MDHEN and SYDVKM. The CDR3 region has the DNA TGTGCCAGCAGTTCCTCCGGGACAGGCAATCAGCCCCAGCATTTT. The encoded protein is CASSSSGTGNQPQHF.

V is TRBV27 and J is TRBJ1-2; 10 bases map to TRBD1. The germline CDR1 and CDR2 sequences are MNHEY and SMNVEV (reference sequence). The V segment lost 6 bases and the J segment 3 bases; nucleotides outside the gene matches: 4. The CDR3 is 14 residues long. CDR3 protein: CASRATGGHYGYTF. The CDR3 coding sequence is TGTGCCAGCAGGGCGACAGGGGGCCACTATGGCTACACCTTC.

The gene calls are TRBV7-2 and TRBJ1-2, with 7 bases that match TRBD1. This CDR3 is 16 amino acids long. V was pared by 1 base and J by 7 bases, with 12 bases of the junction left unmatched. Looked up from germline, CDR1 is SGHTA and CDR2 is FQGNSA. The CDR3: CASSLVVGRGNLGYTF. CDR3 in DNA: TGTGCCAGCAGCTTAGTGGTTGGCAGGGGGAACCTTGGCTACACCTTC. The whole variable domain, filled in from reference TRBV7-2 and TRBJ1-2, reads GAGVSQSPSNKVTEKGKDVELRCDPISGHTALYWYRQSLGQGLEFLIYFQGNSAPDKSGLPSDRFSAERTGGSVSTLTIQRTQQEDSAVYLCASSLVVGRGNLGYTFGSGTRLTVV.

The rearrangement uses TRBV5-1 and TRBJ1-4; D gene uncertain. The CDR3 consists of 15 residues. Trimming shortened V by 4 bases and J by 2 bases, and 12 bases separated the two germline ends. Germline CDR1 is SGHRS and CDR2 is YFSETQ. The CDR3 here is CASSPGGVTNEKLFF. CDR3 nucleotides: TGCGCCAGCAGCCCGGGCGGGGTGACTAATGAAAAACTGTTTTTT.

The gene calls are TRBV6-5 and TRBJ1-5, with D perhaps matching TRBD1 (6 bases). The CDR3 has 15 residues. The ends were cut back, 7 bases at V and 5 bases at J, with 18 bases in the middle. CDR1 is MNHEY, CDR2 SVGAGI, per germline. CDR3 in DNA: TGTGCCAGCACAGAGAGTTGGACAGCCTATCAGCCCCAGCATTTT. Protein: CASTESWTAYQPQHF.

This clone is a singleton in its sample. The chain uses TRBV2 and TRBJ1-2; 10 bases line up with TRBD1. The J segment lost 2 bases and the V segment lost 5 bases, leaving 11 bases of the junction unmatched. This CDR3 is 17 amino acids long. Germline V gene sequence: CDR1 SNHLY, CDR2 FYNNEI. This CDR3 reads CASSLGQGLMSNYGYTF. The DNA for the CDR3 is TGTGCCAGCAGTTTGGGACAGGGGTTGATGTCGAACTATGGCTACACCTTC.

The gene calls are TRBV6-5 and TRBJ1-2; D is perhaps TRBD1 (5 bases). This CDR3 comprises 13 residues. V lost 5 bases to trimming and J lost 1 base, with 8 bases between them. Germline V gene data show CDR1 as MNHEY and CDR2 as SVGAGI. The CDR3 sequence is CASSPTDNYGYTF. The CDR3 DNA sequence: TGTGCCAGCAGTCCGACAGATAACTATGGCTACACCTTC.

V is TRBV5-6 and J is TRBJ1-3; 9 nucleotides line up with TRBD1. After removal of 4 bases from V and 4 bases from J, the junction contained 6 bases not matched to a gene. Looked up from germline, CDR1 is SGHDT and CDR2 is YYEEEE. This CDR3 contains 15 residues. Here the CDR3 DNA reads TGTGCCAGCAGCCTACAGGGGGCTAGGGGAAACACCATATATTTT. Residues: CASSLQGARGNTIYF.

V and J are TRBV7-2 and TRBJ1-6, with no clear D. The germline CDR1 and CDR2 sequences are SGHTA and FQGNSA. The CDR3 is 15 amino acids. Trimming took off 6 bases at V and 9 bases at J, with 18 bases between the two ends. This CDR3 reads CASRSAALQLSPLHF. The CDR3 region has the DNA TGTGCCAGCAGGTCCGCTGCCCTACAGCTTTCACCCCTCCACTTT.

The rearrangement joins TRBV28 to TRBJ1-5, with D hard to call. Trimming left V 4 bases short and J 0 bases short, with 10 bases between. The CDR3 totals 15 residues. From germline, CDR1 is MDHEN and CDR2 SYDVKM. The CDR3 DNA sequence: TGTGCCAGCAGTTCGCCAGCTTATAGCAATCAGCCCCAGCATTTT. Translating it yields CASSSPAYSNQPQHF.

This CDR3 is CASSLVQTNEKLFF. CDR3 coding DNA: TGTGCCAGCAGCCTCGTTCAGACTAATGAAAAACTGTTTTTT. The chain employs TRBV7-2 and TRBJ1-4, with no clear D. With 5 bases removed from V and 2 bases from J, the gap between germline ends came to 9 bases. The CDR3 runs to 14 residues. In germline, CDR1 is SGHTA, CDR2 FQGNSA.

The rearrangement uses TRBV3-1 (or the pseudogene TRBV3-2) and TRBJ1-2; no reliable D call. The germline V gene encodes CDR1 LGHDT and CDR2 YNNKEL (reference sequence). The CDR3 extends over 13 amino acids. The ends were cut back, 3 bases at V and 2 bases at J, with 7 bases in the middle. Here the CDR3 reads CASSHQTNYGYTF. The CDR3 DNA sequence: TGTGCCAGCAGCCATCAGACGAACTATGGCTACACCTTC.

This CDR3 reads CASSLVGGGTEAFF. The CDR3 region has the DNA TGCGCCAGCAGCTTGGTCGGGGGAGGAACTGAAGCTTTCTTT. The rearrangement links TRBV5-1 to TRBJ1-1, with D possibly being TRBD1 (5 bases). This CDR3 spans 14 amino acids. The ends were cut back, 0 bases at V and 5 bases at J, with 11 bases in the middle. CDR1 is SGHRS, CDR2 YFSETQ, per germline.

The chain uses TRBV9 and TRBJ2-5, with D perhaps TRBD1 (6 bases). This CDR3 comprises 14 residues. Trimming took off 0 bases at V and 7 bases at J, with 13 bases between the two ends. The germline CDR1 and CDR2 sequences are SGDLS and YYNGEE. The CDR3 reads CASSVEGQSSTQYF. The CDR3 DNA sequence: TGTGCCAGCAGCGTAGAAGGACAGTCTTCGACCCAGTACTTC.

V and J are TRBV27 and TRBJ2-1; 7 bases match TRBD2. J was trimmed by 4 bases and V by 5 bases; bases with no gene match: 11. Germline assignment: CDR1 MNHEY and CDR2 SMNVEV (reference sequence). The CDR3 loop spans 16 amino acids. CDR3 nucleotide sequence: TGTGCCAGCAGTCTCTTAGGAGCGGGGATGTACAATGAGCAGTTCTTC. Amino acid sequence: CASSLLGAGMYNEQFF.

The V gene is TRBV27, the J gene TRBJ1-1; maybe TRBD1 (6 bases). The CDR3 runs 15 residues. CDR1 MNHEY and CDR2 SMNVEV come from the germline V gene (reference sequence). Trimming stripped 5 bases from V and 4 bases from J, with 17 bases between. CDR3 DNA sequence: TGTGCCAGCAGTCTAGACTTGACAGGACGCACTGAAGCTTTCTTT. Protein product: CASSLDLTGRTEAFF.

This chain uses TRBV25-1 with TRBJ2-1; TRBD1 aligns across 7 bases. J gave up 7 bases and V 4 bases, and 7 bases lay outside the gene matches. CDR1 is MGHDK, CDR2 SYGVNS, per germline. The CDR3 runs 14 residues. CDR3 loop: CASSADRITNEQFF. CDR3 sequence (DNA): TGTGCCAGCAGTGCGGACAGGATCACTAATGAGCAGTTCTTC.

The rearrangement links TRBV10-3 to TRBJ2-3; TRBD1 aligns across 8 bases. V lost 2 bases, J lost 2 bases, and 3 bases stayed unmatched. Germline V lookup: CDR1 ENHRY, CDR2 SYGVKD. CDR3 length: 15 amino acids. For the CDR3, the DNA is TGTGCCATCAGTGAGGGGACAGGAGCCACAGATACGCAGTATTTT. It yields the protein CAISEGTGATDTQYF.